The TCR beta chain described here comes from a study of blood T cell repertoires in COVID-19 (TCRdb year 2020). About the study as a whole: The collaborator samples originated in the United States, Italy and Spain and spanned the acute and convalescent phases of COVID-19. The material from the prospective study consisted of cDNA or gDNA derived from T cells, B-cell-depleted T cells, or PBMCs. The dataset comprised deeply sampled blood TCRbeta repertoires from subjects exposed to, actively infected with, or recovered from COVID-19. The repertoires were made available in a free public database intended to serve as a resource for research on the immune response to SARS-CoV-2. Samples were obtained from the ongoing ImmuneRACE study (first 160 participants) and from 1,254 subjects provided by 6 global collaborators. The sample metadata nearly always contained a de-identified subject ID, COVID-19 status, age in years and sex. Where available, HLA class I and class II types were obtained from metadata supplied by the sample provider rather than from assay-based typing. The paper's findings and limits, for the study overall: How much clinical and demographic metadata was included differed by source and by participant, and the metadata was provided uncurated.

The immunoSEQ Assay, a bias-controlled multiplex PCR, was used to amplify TCRbeta CDR3 regions from genomic DNA. In the paper's pipeline: The number of nucleated cells in each sample was estimated from the amplification of reference gene primers within the assay. To quantify the absolute abundance of each unique TCRbeta CDR3 rearrangement, sequence reads were collapsed and filtered. For each sample, productive Simpson clonality was calculated as the square root of Simpson's diversity index over productive rearrangements. TCRdb took this table from immuneACCESS and kept in-frame rearrangements with V and J called. Such tables lack part of the clones; where checked against another copy, unresolved V genes explain under half of the gap, and the rest is unexplained. V and J calls plus clone size are reproduced from that table; the DNA served to infer D and trimming. Present in this sample are under 150,000 clones, 79% of which were seen just once. 3% to 4.5% of the sample rests with the top ten.

Concerning this clone itself: The antigen it recognizes is unknown. Base qualities are not provided; no much larger clone lies one nucleotide away.

Whole blood was collected in K2EDTA tubes by collaborating institutions according to the institutions' own protocols. For TCRbeta analysis, collaborator samples were shipped as frozen whole blood, as isolated PBMCs, or as DNA extracted from either sample type. Germline trimming amounts to 1 base on V and 2 bases on J, with 2 as the count of junction bases outside the gene matches. CDR1 and CDR2 are read off the germline V gene as SGHRS and YFSETQ. The CDR3 sequence holds 15 residues, the cysteine and phenylalanine included. The CDR3 DNA has 45 bases and is translated from base 1. The V and J genes are TRBV5-1 and TRBJ1-5, and 8 bases in between align with TRBD1. This receptor was taken from a woman aged 80 or over with acute or convalescent COVID-19. The sample consisted of peripheral blood. CDR3 region: CASSLSGGGNQPQHF. The nucleotides are TGCGCCAGCAGCTTGTCAGGGGGCGGCAATCAGCCCCAGCATTTT. Supplemented by the reference TRBV5-1 and TRBJ1-5 proteins around the CDR3, the complete variable domain is KAGVTQTPRYLIKTRGQQVTLSCSPISGHRSVSWYQQTPGQGLQFLFEYFSETQRNKGNFPGRFSGRQFSNSRSEMNVSTLELGDSALYLCASSLSGGGNQPQHFGDGTRLSIL.